What follows are 25 T cell receptor beta chains derived from one specimen sequenced in a study of human T cells and chemical hapten exposure. Described time point: patch test 3, about 24 weeks after DPC sensitization. Treatment in this sample: therapeutic diphenylcyclopropenone sensitization with weekly scalp DPC. One entry per CDR3 protein, called by TCRdb with MiXCR from the RACE reads. In the table there are approximately 97,000 distinct CDR3 sequences, around 25% of which are singletons. This specimen was whole blood, taken in connection with sensitization to the hapten diphenylcyclopropenone (DPC). The receptor set was obtained from a man aged 35 to 55 with alopecia areata. Some clones in this sample may be carry-over from other donors' samples.

The chain combines TRBV6-1 with TRBJ1-6; D gene uncertain. The CDR3 loop spans 11 amino acids. Between the trimmed V and J ends, which lost 7 bases and 7 bases, there was a span of 5 bases. Germline V gene data show CDR1 as MNHNS and CDR2 as SASEGT. The CDR3 loop reads CASTVNSPLHF. CDR3 coding DNA: TGTGCCAGCACCGTAAATTCACCCCTCCACTTT.

J is TRBJ2-1 and V is TRBV12-3 or TRBV12-4, with 7 bases that match TRBD1. V trimming: 5 bases; J trimming: 2 bases; junction bases outside the gene matches: 6. The CDR3 has 15 residues. The CDR3 here is CASSPTGEPYNEQFF. In nucleotides, the CDR3 is TGTGCCAGCAGTCCCACAGGGGAGCCCTACAATGAGCAGTTCTTC.

This chain uses TRBV7-9 with TRBJ2-5; 9 nucleotides match TRBD2. The V and J ends lost 5 bases and 5 bases, in that order; junction bases with no gene match: 12. The CDR3 is made up of 16 amino acids. Germline loops: CDR1 SEHNR, CDR2 FQNEAQ (reference sequence). CDR3 DNA sequence: TGTGCCAGCAGCCTCCTGGCGGGAGGGCCGGGGGAGACCCAGTACTTC. Its translation: CASSLLAGGPGETQYF.

This clonotype was seen a few times. The genes are TRBV28 and TRBJ1-1; D not certain. Germline V gene lookup returns CDR1 MDHEN and CDR2 SYDVKM. This CDR3 has 14 residues. Trimming stripped 2 bases from V and 2 bases from J, with 9 bases between. The CDR3 spells CASSLVRHNTEAFF. The CDR3 DNA reads TGTGCCAGCAGTTTAGTGAGGCACAACACTGAAGCTTTCTTT.

In this sample, this clonotype turned up a few times. V is TRBV12-3 or TRBV12-4 and J is TRBJ1-2, with D unclear. The V end lost 8 bases, the J end lost 3 bases, and 16 bases lay between the germline ends. This CDR3 is built from 14 residues. This CDR3 reads CASRTSSTHYGYTF. For the CDR3, the DNA is TGTGCCAGCCGAACCTCCTCAACCCACTATGGCTACACCTTC.

This clonotype was counted only a few times. The V call is TRBV12-3 or TRBV12-4, the J call TRBJ2-6, with a tentative D call TRBD2 (6 bases). V lost 3 bases, J lost 2 bases, and 8 bases lay in between. The CDR3 has 15 residues. The CDR3 loop reads CASSFGGTGANVLTF. The DNA for the CDR3 is TGTGCCAGCAGTTTTGGGGGGACTGGGGCCAACGTCCTGACTTTC.

J is TRBJ2-3 and V is TRBV14; TRBD1 matches 9 bases. Germline V gene lookup returns CDR1 SGHDN and CDR2 FVKESK. The CDR3 has 16 residues. V trimming: 2 bases; J trimming: 4 bases; junction bases outside the gene matches: 7. The CDR3 reads CASSQTGGLVADTQYF. CDR3 in DNA: TGTGCCAGCAGCCAAACAGGGGGCTTGGTTGCAGATACGCAGTATTTT.

This clonotype has a handful of counts. The CDR3 bases are TGCAGTGCTAGAAAAAGGACTAGCGCAAACCAAGAGACCCAGTACTTC. The encoded protein is CSARKRTSANQETQYF. The rearrangement links TRBV20-1 to TRBJ2-5; 9 bases align to TRBD2. The CDR3 runs 16 residues. CDR1 DFQATT and CDR2 SNEGSKA come from the germline V gene (reference sequence). V lost 2 bases and J lost 0; bases outside the gene matches: 7.

This clonotype occurred a few times. The chain has TRBV5-1 and TRBJ2-7; D not certain. V was trimmed by 0 bases and J by 4 bases, leaving 11 bases between them. Germline V gene lookup returns CDR1 SGHRS and CDR2 YFSETQ. CDR3 length: 14 amino acids. In DNA form, the CDR3 reads TGCGCCAGCAGCTTGGGGTCAGGTGGGTACGAGCAGTACTTC. Translation gives CASSLGSGGYEQYF.

CDR3 bases: TGTGCCAGCAGCTTAATAGGTTCACCCCTCCACTTT. Its translation is CASSLIGSPLHF. J is TRBJ1-6 and V is TRBV7-2; the D is unclear. V shed 2 bases and J shed 9 bases, with 5 bases lying between them. Per the germline V gene, CDR1 is SGHTA and CDR2 is FQGNSA. The CDR3 length is 12 residues.

This clonotype was observed a few times. CDR3: CASSFEAAYIPYEQYF. The CDR3 DNA reads as TGTGCCAGCAGTTTTGAGGCAGCCTATATTCCCTACGAGCAGTACTTC. The chain carries TRBV28 and TRBJ2-7, with no clear D. CDR1 is MDHEN and CDR2 is SYDVKM in the germline V gene. Between the trimmed V and J ends, which lost 3 bases and 2 bases, there was a span of 17 bases. This CDR3 comprises 16 residues.

This clonotype has ten or more counts. The rearrangement links TRBV9 to TRBJ2-3; TRBD2 agrees at 9 bases. Losses at the gene ends were 3 bases for V and 4 bases for J; bases not matched to a gene: 9. This CDR3 spans 16 amino acids. CDR1 and CDR2 (germline): SGDLS, YYNGEE. CDR3 residues: CASSAVSGRRADTQYF. CDR3 bases: TGTGCCAGCAGCGCGGTTAGCGGGAGAAGGGCAGATACGCAGTATTTT.

This chain links TRBV2 with TRBJ2-1; 9 bases line up with TRBD1. The V gene end was trimmed by 3 bases and the J gene end by 2 bases; junction bases not matched to a gene: 11. There are 18 residues in the CDR3. Looked up from germline, CDR1 is SNHLY and CDR2 is FYNNEI. CDR3 sequence: CASSEIGKGQGPYNEQFF. In DNA form, the CDR3 reads TGTGCCAGCAGTGAGATAGGGAAGGGACAGGGACCCTACAATGAGCAGTTCTTC.

The V gene is TRBV28, the J gene TRBJ1-5, with TRBD1 matching 12 bases. The J segment lost 6 bases and the V segment lost 6 bases, leaving 9 bases of the junction unmatched. CDR3 size: 16 residues. Germline CDR1 MDHEN, CDR2 SYDVKM. The CDR3 is CASRGQGARGGQPQHF. In DNA, the CDR3 is TGTGCCAGCAGGGGACAGGGGGCCCGAGGTGGTCAGCCCCAGCATTTT. Combining the CDR3 with reference TRBV28 and TRBJ1-5 gives the whole variable domain DVKVTQSSRYLVKRTGEKVFLECVQDMDHENMFWYRQDPGLGLRLIYFSYDVKMKEKGDIPEGYSVSREKKERFSLILESASTNQTSMYLCASRGQGARGGQPQHFGDGTRLSIL.

Here the CDR3 DNA reads TGTGCCAGCAGAAAGCGGGAGGGAAGCTCCTACGAGCAGTACTTC. It yields the protein CASRKREGSSYEQYF. V gene TRBV21-1 combines with J gene TRBJ2-7; the table's D call, TRBD2, has no DNA check behind it. TRBV21-1 is reported as a pseudogene. The CDR3 totals 15 residues.

This clonotype came up a few times. The rearrangement links TRBV20-1 to TRBJ2-7; D uncertain. Germline V lookup: CDR1 DFQATT, CDR2 SNEGSKA (reference sequence). V lost 8 bases to trimming and J lost 0 bases, with 14 bases between them. The CDR3 totals 13 residues. The DNA of the CDR3 is TGCAGTACTCCTCTGGGAAGCTCCTACGAGCAGTACTTC. As protein: CSTPLGSSYEQYF.

Of note for this clonotype: A junction boundary mismatches the germline segment, possibly from a read error. V gene TRBV3-1 combines with J gene TRBJ1-2, with D uncertain. CDR1 and CDR2 (germline): LGHDT, YNNKEL (reference sequence). CDR3 length: 12 residues. Here the CDR3 reads CASSQAVHHFFF. The CDR3 nucleotides read TGTGCCAGCAGCCAAGCGGTCCATCATTTCTTCTTC.

This clonotype appeared a few times. The chain couples TRBV7-8 to TRBJ2-5, with 7 bases matching TRBD2. CDR3 length equals 15 residues. Germline CDR1 is SGHVS and CDR2 is FQNEAQ. The V gene end was trimmed by 2 bases and the J gene end by 4 bases; junction bases not matched to a gene: 7. The chain's CDR3 is CASSLYTGGVETQYF. The DNA of the CDR3 is TGTGCCAGCAGCTTATACACTGGGGGGGTAGAGACCCAGTACTTC.

This clonotype was observed a handful of times. The CDR3 here is CASSPGTSGSNEQFF. The CDR3 bases are TGTGCCAGCAGCCCCGGGACTAGCGGGAGTAATGAGCAGTTCTTC. J is TRBJ2-1 and V is TRBV28, with 14 bases lining up with TRBD2. V lost 6 bases, J lost 7 bases, and 5 bases stayed unmatched. CDR3 length equals 15 residues. CDR1 is MDHEN and CDR2 is SYDVKM in the germline V gene.

This clonotype was recorded a few times. The chain carries TRBV12-3 or TRBV12-4 and TRBJ1-1, with a possible D match to TRBD1 (6 bases). V was trimmed by 6 bases and J by 3 bases, leaving 14 bases between them. This CDR3 is 14 amino acids long. CDR3 residues: CASRPDSPYTEAFF. CDR3 sequence (DNA): TGTGCCAGCAGACCGGACAGCCCCTACACTGAAGCTTTCTTT.

A few counts support this clonotype. The CDR3 nucleotides read TGTGCCAGCCGTTTTCGACTCACAGATACGCAGTATTTT. It encodes CASRFRLTDTQYF. The V call is TRBV7-2, the J call TRBJ2-3; no clear D. Germline V gene sequence: CDR1 SGHTA, CDR2 FQGNSA. Trimming removed 8 bases at V and 2 bases at J, with 11 bases between. The CDR3 contains 13 residues.

The V gene is TRBV5-1, the J gene TRBJ2-7; the D gene could be TRBD1 or TRBD2 (5 bases each). The germline V gene has CDR1 SGHRS and CDR2 YFSETQ. Between the trimmed V and J ends, which lost 6 bases and 7 bases, there was a span of 23 bases. The CDR3 runs 15 residues. CDR3 loop: CASTYGAITGEEQYF. In nucleotides, the CDR3 is TGCGCCAGCACCTACGGGGCAATCACCGGTGAGGAGCAGTACTTC.

The V call is TRBV25-1, the J call TRBJ2-7; D is undetermined. CDR3 length equals 11 residues. V shed 8 bases and J shed 2 bases, with 7 bases lying between them. Germline V CDR1 and CDR2: MGHDK, SYGVNS. The CDR3 loop is CASGIAYEQYF. The CDR3 region has the DNA TGTGCCAGCGGTATAGCCTACGAGCAGTACTTC.

The chain is built from TRBV9 and TRBJ2-1, with 7 bases matching TRBD2. The CDR3 has 15 residues. The junction had 2 bases not matched to a gene; V was cut back by 0 bases and J by 2 bases. The V gene's germline CDR1 is SGDLS and CDR2 YYNGEE. The CDR3 DNA follows: TGTGCCAGCAGCGTAGGAAGCGGGGCCTACAATGAGCAGTTCTTC. It specifies CASSVGSGAYNEQFF.

The rearrangement joins TRBV15 to TRBJ1-5; TRBD1 might be the D (6 bases). The CDR3 runs to 16 residues. The germline V and J ends were trimmed by 3 bases and 4 bases, with 16 bases remaining between them. CDR1 LNHNV and CDR2 YYDKDF come from the germline V gene (reference sequence). The CDR3 sequence is CATSRIQGRANQPQHF. Written as DNA, the CDR3 is TGTGCCACCAGCAGGATACAGGGACGGGCGAATCAGCCCCAGCATTTT.